This T cell receptor (beta chain) originates from a study of blood T cell repertoires in COVID-19. About the research overall: Collection of acute and convalescent COVID-19 samples took place in the United States, Italy and Spain.

The trim removed 4 bases at V and 4 bases at J, leaving 13 bases unmatched. The CDR3 has 17 residues. Germline loops: CDR1 SGDLS, CDR2 YYNGEE. Per the original methods: The assay estimated nucleated cells by amplifying reference gene primers. Produced via immunoSEQ multiplex PCR; TCRdb's table is partial and in-frame only. V and J calls and clone size come straight from that table; D and trimming were deduced from the DNA. The sample comprises 100,000 or so clones, over 80% of which are singletons, and just under 4% rests with the top ten. The J gene is TRBJ2-1, the V gene TRBV9; 8 bases match TRBD2. Source material: peripheral blood. The clonotype comes from a woman aged 50 to 65 in a cohort sampled during active COVID-19. In nucleotides, the CDR3 is TGTGCCAGCAGCCATCCCCAGGAGGCTAGCGGGTACAATGAGCAGTTCTTC. Protein: CASSHPQEASGYNEQFF.